This T cell receptor (beta chain) was found in a study of patients and donors after allogeneic stem cell transplantation. This CDR3 is built from 16 residues. V was clipped by 3 bases and J by 5 bases, with 19 bases between them. Germline V gene data show CDR1 as MGHRA and CDR2 as YSYEKL. TCRdb independently ran MiXCR on the RT-PCR reads; one entry per CDR3 protein. Among 920,000 or so distinct CDR3 sequences listed, approximately 18% were seen once. A few counts support this clonotype. The chain carries TRBV4-1 and TRBJ1-1; the D gene is possibly TRBD1 (6 bases). Sequencing was carried out using blood, either unsorted or a sorted T cell fraction (not recorded which). This clonotype was sampled from a human donor who was either an allogeneic HSCT recipient or a stem cell or donor lymphocyte infusion donor (not recorded which). It is not recorded whose cells these are; they may come from a transplant donor. Here the CDR3 reads CASSQLNRAMGTEAFF. CDR3 nucleotide sequence: TGCGCCAGCAGCCAGTTAAACAGGGCCATGGGGACTGAAGCTTTCTTT.